The T cell receptor beta chain described here comes from a study of blood T cell repertoires in COVID-19. Whole-study context: From T cells, B-cell-depleted T cells, or PBMCs came the material, which was cDNA or gDNA.

Germline V CDR1 and CDR2: SGHAT, FQNNGV. V was pared by 1 base and J by 4 bases, with 12 bases of the junction left unmatched. The CDR3 consists of 17 residues. Under the authors' procedure: The authors estimated nucleated cell counts from reference gene primer amplification. Clones were sequenced by immunoSEQ multiplex PCR, and TCRdb holds only the in-frame ones, with some missing. That table is the source of V, J and clone size, and D and trimming were worked out from the DNA. The sample lists roughly 250,000 clones, about 89% seen once, with 8% to 10% in the top ten. This study enrolled people aged roughly 18 to 89 from 20 to 25 US geographic areas. Clinical history as reported by participants underpinned cohort assignment.

The sequence was collected from a man aged 35-49 years who had recovered from COVID-19. Sequencing was carried out using PBMCs or T cells enriched from blood (not recorded which). The chain combines TRBV11-2 with TRBJ1-1, with 7 bases aligning to TRBD1. CDR3 amino acids: CASSLAQSEGGGTEAFF. The CDR3 DNA sequence: TGTGCCAGCAGCTTAGCCCAATCGGAAGGGGGCGGCACTGAAGCTTTCTTT.